Sequencing of this T cell receptor beta chain was carried out in a study of cytomegalovirus exposure and HLA in healthy donors. Both 60 Vbeta primers and 13 Jbeta primers went into the PCR. Measured with immunoSEQ multiplex PCR; TCRdb has only the in-frame clones, and not every one. Found here are 150,000 to 200,000 clones, 77% of them singletons; the top ten hold 3.5% to 4.5%. V gave up 4 bases and J gave up 3 bases; unmatched junction bases: 9. Per germline, CDR1 SGDLS and CDR2 YYNGEE. The CDR3 consists of 16 residues. V gene TRBV9 combines with J gene TRBJ2-1; 8 positions match TRBD2. The TCR was taken from a woman aged 60-75 years in good health and CMV-seropositive. The specimen sequenced was PBMCs. Here the CDR3 reads CASSTRLALGYNEQFF. CDR3 bases: TGTGCCAGCAGCACTCGACTAGCGCTGGGCTACAATGAGCAGTTCTTC.